A single sample gave rise to the 27 T cell receptor beta chains below, sequenced in a study of blood T cell repertoires in COVID-19. Only in-frame clones appear in the TCRdb table, and some are missing; sequencing was by immunoSEQ multiplex PCR. The table includes about 240,000 clones, nearly 95% detected once. Sequencing was performed on peripheral blood. These receptors were taken from a man younger than 40 with COVID-19, enrolled during active disease.

CDR3 residues: CASSTTPNEQFF. The CDR3, as DNA: TGTGCCAGTAGTACAACACCGAATGAGCAGTTCTTC. The genes are TRBV19 and TRBJ2-1; D call uncertain. Germline assignment: CDR1 LNHDA and CDR2 SQIVND (reference sequence). The CDR3 extends over 12 amino acids. V was cut by 4 bases and J by 7 bases, with 8 bases left in between.

The chain uses TRBV5-1 and TRBJ2-7; weak D call: TRBD1 (7 bases). V was clipped by 5 bases and J by 4 bases, with 16 bases between them. Germline V gene lookup returns CDR1 SGHRS and CDR2 YFSETQ. The CDR3 consists of 14 residues. The CDR3 sequence: CASRRAGGTYEQYF. The CDR3 DNA is TGCGCCAGCAGAAGGGCAGGGGGGACGTACGAGCAGTACTTC.

The chain has TRBV2 and TRBJ1-1; 8 positions agree with TRBD1. CDR1 and CDR2 from the germline V gene are SNHLY and FYNNEI. The ends lost 0 bases at V and 4 bases at J; junction bases unmatched: 7. This CDR3 is built from 16 residues. The CDR3 region is CASSEAFLRGPTEAFF. In DNA form, the CDR3 reads TGTGCCAGCAGTGAAGCCTTCCTCAGGGGGCCCACTGAAGCTTTCTTT.

The chain joins TRBV5-4 to TRBJ2-7; maybe TRBD2 (6 bases). Germline V gives CDR1 SGHNT, CDR2 YYREEE (reference sequence). The CDR3 is made up of 12 amino acids. The V gene lost 4 bases and the J gene lost 5 bases, with 10 bases spanning the gap. The CDR3 spells CASSPWGDEQYF. The CDR3 coding sequence is TGTGCCAGCAGCCCTTGGGGGGACGAGCAGTACTTC. Full variable domain (outside the CDR3, taken from reference TRBV5-4 and TRBJ2-7): ETGVTQSPTHLIKTRGQQVTLRCSSQSGHNTVSWYQQALGQGPQFIFQYYREEENGRGNFPPRFSGLQFPNYSSELNVNALELDDSALYLCASSPWGDEQYFGPGTRLTVT.

The V call is TRBV6-2 or TRBV6-3, the J call TRBJ2-3, with a possible D match to TRBD2 (7 bases). The CDR3 totals 17 residues. Germline CDR1 reads MNHEY; CDR2 reads SVGEGT. With 4 bases removed from V and 1 base from J, the gap between germline ends came to 18 bases. The CDR3 reads CASSSFGGGAGTDTQYF. Written as DNA, the CDR3 is TGTGCCAGCAGTTCCTTTGGTGGGGGGGCCGGCACAGATACGCAGTATTTT.

This chain connects TRBV25-1 to TRBJ2-2; D might be TRBD2 (5 bases). V was pared by 6 bases and J by 6 bases, with 14 bases between. The CDR3 is 14 residues long. Germline assignment: CDR1 MGHDK and CDR2 SYGVNS. The CDR3 nucleotides are TGTGCCAGCAGCTGGTCGGGGAAGGCCGGGGAGCTGTTTTTT. As protein: CASSWSGKAGELFF.

The V gene is TRBV10-3, the J gene TRBJ2-1; 10 bases match TRBD2. The length of the CDR3 is 15 residues. V trimming: 6 bases; J trimming: 4 bases; junction bases outside the gene matches: 6. Germline values: CDR1 ENHRY, CDR2 SYGVKD. The DNA of the CDR3 is TGTGCCATCAGGACCGGGACTAGCGTTTACAATGAGCAGTTCTTC. Its protein is CAIRTGTSVYNEQFF.

The chain employs TRBV2 and TRBJ1-1; weak D call: TRBD1 (6 bases). This CDR3 spans 15 amino acids. CDR1 is SNHLY and CDR2 is FYNNEI in the germline V gene. The V end was cut by 11 bases, the J end by 0 bases, with 19 bases between. The CDR3 bases are TGTGCCGTACGAAGACAGGCCAACATGAACACTGAAGCTTTCTTT. It yields the protein CAVRRQANMNTEAFF. The entire variable domain, with the rest obtained from reference TRBV2 and TRBJ1-1, is as follows: EPEVTQTPSHQVTQMGQEVILRCVPISNHLYFYWYRQILGQKVEFLVSFYNNEISEKSEIFDDQFSVERPDGSNFTLKIRSTKLEDSAMYFCAVRRQANMNTEAFFGQGTRLTVV.

This clone was detected a few times. The chain couples TRBV5-5 to TRBJ1-1, with 9 bases aligning to TRBD1. Germline loops: CDR1 SGHKS, CDR2 YYEKEE (reference sequence). V shed 6 bases, J shed 4 bases, and the junction held 13 bases outside the gene matches. The CDR3 totals 16 residues. CDR3 amino acids: CASTVLPGQGITEAFF. CDR3 in DNA: TGTGCCAGCACCGTTTTACCGGGACAGGGTATCACTGAAGCTTTCTTT.

J is TRBJ1-2 and V is TRBV11-3, with D possibly TRBD1 on 5 matching bases. Germline V gives CDR1 SGHNT, CDR2 YENEEA. This CDR3 contains 16 residues. Trimming left V 6 bases short and J 8 bases short, with 25 bases between. This chain's CDR3 is CASSFYRQFHTYGYTF. The DNA for the CDR3 is TGTGCCAGCAGTTTTTATCGACAGTTTCACACCTACGGCTACACCTTC.

The table lists this clone with a few counts. The V call is TRBV7-3, the J call TRBJ2-2; 11 bases agree with TRBD2. The ends lost 6 bases at V and 6 bases at J; junction bases unmatched: 9. Looked up from germline, CDR1 is SGHTA and CDR2 is FQGTGA. This CDR3 has 16 residues. The CDR3 DNA sequence: TGTGCCAGCAGTCCCTCCGGGACTAGCGGTCCCGGGGAGCTGTTTTTT. This translates into CASSPSGTSGPGELFF.

Concerning this clone: The junction differs from germline at one of its ends, possibly a read error. The chain's CDR3 is CASSSGISGNTIYF. CDR3 nucleotide sequence: TGTGCCAGCAGCTCAGGGATCTCTGGCAACACCATATATTTT. V and J are TRBV5-4 and TRBJ1-3, with TRBD1 as a possible D gene (5 bases). Germline loops: CDR1 SGHNT, CDR2 YYREEE (reference sequence). The CDR3 extends over 14 amino acids.

This chain joins TRBV11-2 and TRBJ1-2, with a weak D call TRBD1 (5 bases). CDR3 size: 14 residues. Germline assignment: CDR1 SGHAT and CDR2 FQNNGV. The V end was cut by 4 bases, the J end by 2 bases, with 11 bases between. The CDR3 spells CASSSIQGNYGYTF. In nucleotides, the CDR3 is TGTGCCAGCAGCTCCATCCAGGGCAACTATGGCTACACCTTC.

Regarding this clone: The sample has other DNA sequences that encode this CDR3 too. The CDR3 loop reads CASSSYQPQHF. The CDR3 coding sequence is TGTGCCAGCAGTTCATATCAGCCCCAGCATTTT. This chain joins TRBV28 and TRBJ1-5; D is uncertain. Germline values: CDR1 MDHEN, CDR2 SYDVKM. Trimming stripped 4 bases from V and 5 bases from J, with 3 bases between. The CDR3 is 11 residues long.

The CDR3 bases are TGCGCCAGCAGTCGTAACAGGGACACTGAAGCTTTCTTT. It is translated as CASSRNRDTEAFF. The rearrangement uses TRBV10-2 and TRBJ1-1, with D perhaps matching TRBD1 (6 bases). The CDR3 has 13 residues. Germline V CDR1 and CDR2: WSHSY, SAAADI. The germline V and J ends were trimmed by 5 bases and 3 bases, with 10 bases remaining between them.

This clone was seen only once. The rearrangement joins TRBV21-1 to TRBJ1-1. TRBV21-1 is a pseudogene. The CDR3 has 14 amino acids. In nucleotides, the CDR3 is TGTGCCAGCAGCAAAGGGAGGGTTGGCACTGAAGCTTTCTTT. This codes for CASSKGRVGTEAFF.

The V call is TRBV24-1, the J call TRBJ2-2; 7 positions match TRBD2. This CDR3 region has 12 residues. Trimming removed 9 bases from V and 6 bases from J; junction bases left unmatched: 3. Germline V CDR1 and CDR2: KGHDR, SFDVKD. The CDR3 DNA is TGTGCCACCTGGGAGGGAGCCGGGGAGCTGTTTTTT. Protein product: CATWEGAGELFF.

V usage is TRBV5-5 and J usage is TRBJ2-7, with unresolved D. This CDR3 region has 13 residues. In germline, CDR1 is SGHKS, CDR2 YYEKEE (reference sequence). Trimming left V 4 bases short and J 4 bases short, with 12 bases between. This CDR3 is CASSPVLAYEQYF. The DNA for the CDR3 is TGTGCCAGCAGCCCCGTCCTGGCATACGAGCAGTACTTC.

The V and J genes are TRBV5-1 and TRBJ1-2; D perhaps matches TRBD1 (6 bases). Trimming removed 1 base at V and 6 bases at J, with 10 bases between. Germline V lookup: CDR1 SGHRS, CDR2 YFSETQ. The CDR3 totals 13 residues. In DNA form, the CDR3 reads TGCGCCAGCAGCTTGTTGGCAGGGGATGGCTACACCTTC. This encodes CASSLLAGDGYTF.

The CDR3 spells CASSPTSGGVSYEQYF. CDR3 nucleotide sequence: TGTGCCAGCAGCCCGACTAGCGGGGGGGTCTCCTACGAGCAGTACTTC. The V call is TRBV3-1 (or the pseudogene TRBV3-2), the J call TRBJ2-7, with 14 bases fitting TRBD2. The germline V gene has CDR1 LGHDT and CDR2 YNNKEL (reference sequence). The J segment lost 0 bases and the V segment lost 4 bases, leaving 2 bases of the junction unmatched. This CDR3 spans 16 amino acids.

The rearrangement links TRBV4-2 to TRBJ1-2; weak D call: TRBD1 (6 bases). The V and J ends lost 6 bases and 3 bases respectively, with 17 bases between them. CDR3 size: 15 residues. Germline V gene lookup returns CDR1 LGHNA and CDR2 YNFKEQ. The CDR3 region is CASSRGQFGDYGYTF. In nucleotides, the CDR3 is TGTGCCAGCAGTCGCGGACAGTTCGGCGACTATGGCTACACCTTC.

V usage is TRBV6-5 and J usage is TRBJ1-6; 8 bases are shared with TRBD1. Germline V gene sequence: CDR1 MNHEY, CDR2 SVGAGI. This CDR3 contains 14 residues. V was clipped by 4 bases and J by 7 bases; unmatched bases: 3. CDR3 protein: CASSWTGTNSPLHF. The CDR3 DNA reads as TGTGCCAGCAGTTGGACAGGGACCAATTCACCCCTCCACTTT.

The chain joins TRBV3-1 (or the pseudogene TRBV3-2) to TRBJ2-1; TRBD2 matches at 14 bases. The CDR3 has 19 residues. The ends lost 5 bases at V and 3 bases at J; junction bases unmatched: 12. Germline-derived CDR1 and CDR2 are LGHDT and YNNKEL (reference sequence). DNA of the CDR3: TGTGCCAGCAGCTCCCGACTAGCGGGGGGGCCAAGTCGCTACAATGAGCAGTTCTTC. As protein: CASSSRLAGGPSRYNEQFF.

The genes are TRBV6-1 and TRBJ1-2; 7 bases agree with TRBD1. V lost 3 bases to trimming and J lost 7 bases; unmatched junction nucleotides: 5. The CDR3 runs to 13 residues. The germline V gene has CDR1 MNHNS and CDR2 SASEGT. The CDR3 bases are TGTGCCAGCAGTGACGAGGGGGCGAGTGGCTACACCTTC. It codes for CASSDEGASGYTF.

This clone appeared a single time. The V call is TRBV6-5, the J call TRBJ1-2, with TRBD1 identical over 9 bases. V was clipped by 9 bases and J by 8 bases; unmatched bases: 10. Per the germline V gene, CDR1 is MNHEY and CDR2 is SVGAGI. The CDR3 consists of 13 residues. The CDR3 is CASRQGEGTGYTF. CDR3 DNA: TGTGCCAGTAGACAGGGGGAAGGTACGGGCTACACCTTC.

The rearrangement links TRBV4-2 to TRBJ1-2, with 8 bases identical to TRBD1. This CDR3 comprises 16 residues. V lost 1 base and J lost 6; bases outside the gene matches: 10. Germline-derived CDR1 and CDR2 are LGHNA and YNFKEQ. As DNA, the CDR3 is TGTGCCAGCAGCCAAGTTCAACAGGGGGAAACGAATGGCTACACCTTC. This codes for CASSQVQQGETNGYTF.

The genes are TRBV6-5 and TRBJ1-6; maybe TRBD1 (6 bases). The CDR3 sequence is 16 residues long. The V end lost 0 bases, the J end lost 7 bases, and 13 bases lay between the germline ends. Germline CDR1 MNHEY, CDR2 SVGAGI. CDR3 sequence reads: CASSYSHREGNSPLHF. CDR3 coding DNA: TGTGCCAGCAGTTACTCGCACAGGGAGGGAAATTCACCCCTCCACTTT.